This TCR beta chain came from a study of graft-versus-host responses after intestinal transplantation. For the study at large: Every transplant recipient was induced with anti-thymocyte globulin, then maintained on tacrolimus and steroids for two to four years. Notes on the study in general: Within the allografts of patients who had graft-donor T cell macrochimerism, graft-versus-host to host-versus-graft clonal ratios were high. Recipient marrow showed GvH clones, some seen first in ileum or blood.

The length of the CDR3 is 14 residues. CDR1 is KGHSH and CDR2 is LQKENI in the germline V gene. J was trimmed by 7 bases and V by 3 bases; bases with no gene match: 4. Method: immunoSEQ multiplex PCR; TCRdb's copy keeps in-frame clones and lacks some. Among roughly 120,000 clones, just under 95% were seen once, and the ten largest hold around 0.12%. Points on this clone: Its cognate antigen is unknown.

The TCR was taken from a human donor who received an intestinal transplant. The V and J genes are TRBV18 and TRBJ2-1, with 9 bases lining up with TRBD2. Sequencing used unstimulated CD4+ T cells sorted from spleen or lymph node cells, obtained before intestinal transplant. CDR3 sequence reads: CASSPREGRNEQFF. In DNA form, the CDR3 reads TGTGCCAGCTCACCGCGGGAGGGCCGAAATGAGCAGTTCTTC.